These T cell receptor beta chains were read from a single sample in a study of patients and donors after allogeneic stem cell transplantation. Using its own MiXCR run on the RT-PCR reads, TCRdb lists one record per CDR3 protein. The repertoire holds around 82,000 distinct CDR3 sequences, with 4.5% to 5% as singletons. The sample comprised blood, either unsorted or a sorted T cell fraction (not recorded which). All receptors come from a human donor who was either an allogeneic HSCT recipient or a stem cell or donor lymphocyte infusion donor (not recorded which). It is not recorded whose cells these are; they may come from a transplant donor. CDR3s include the opening cysteine and the closing phenylalanine or tryptophan. D genes are given only for firm matches. The size field is filled for only some rows; it gives once, few, many or a size class.

clone size: few; J gene: TRBJ1-2; D gene: .; V gene: TRBV12-3/TRBV12-4; CDR3 DNA: TGTGCCAGCAGGCCTGGGGGATCTTACGGCTACACCTTC; CDR3 protein: CASRPGGSYGYTF
clone size: .; J gene: TRBJ1-5; D gene: .; V gene: TRBV19; CDR3 DNA: TGTGCCAGTAACCGCGGGAATAGCAATCAGCCCCAGCATTTT; CDR3 protein: CASNRGNSNQPQHF
clone size: many; J gene: TRBJ2-3; D gene: TRBD2; V gene: TRBV2; CDR3 DNA: TGTGCCAGCAGACCTTCCGGGGGGACGACGCAGTATTTT; CDR3 protein: CASRPSGGTTQYF
clone size: many; J gene: TRBJ1-1; D gene: TRBD1; V gene: TRBV18; CDR3 DNA: TGTGCCAGCCGGGACAGGGGGCTGGGAACTGAAGCTTTCTTT; CDR3 protein: CASRDRGLGTEAFF
clone size: .; J gene: TRBJ1-1; D gene: .; V gene: TRBV5-4; CDR3 DNA: TGTGCCAGCAGCTTACCGGGGATTGACACTGAAGCTTTCTTT; CDR3 protein: CASSLPGIDTEAFF
clone size: few; J gene: TRBJ2-5; D gene: .; V gene: TRBV10-3; CDR3 DNA: TGTGCCATCAGCACAGGGACACAAGAGACCCAGTACTTC; CDR3 protein: CAISTGTQETQYF
clone size: few; J gene: TRBJ2-7; D gene: TRBD1; V gene: TRBV5-4; CDR3 DNA: TGTGCCAGAAGCCTAGGAGGGAAAGGGACAGGCGAGCAGTACTTC; CDR3 protein: CARSLGGKGTGEQYF
clone size: many; J gene: TRBJ2-7; D gene: TRBD2; V gene: TRBV14; CDR3 DNA: TGTGCCAGCAGCCAGGGACTAGTCGTTCCCTACGAGCAGTACTTC; CDR3 protein: CASSQGLVVPYEQYF
clone size: .; J gene: TRBJ2-5; D gene: .; V gene: TRBV12-3/TRBV12-4; CDR3 DNA: TGTGCCAGCAGCAATACGTGGGCGGAGACCCAGTACTTC; CDR3 protein: CASSNTWAETQYF
clone size: many; J gene: TRBJ2-3; D gene: .; V gene: TRBV5-4; CDR3 DNA: TGTGCCAGCAGCTTGGTTAGCACAGATACGCAGTATTTT; CDR3 protein: CASSLVSTDTQYF
clone size: many; J gene: TRBJ2-5; D gene: TRBD2; V gene: TRBV10-3; CDR3 DNA: TGTGCCATCAGTGAACTAGCGGGAGTAGGGACCCAGTACTTC; CDR3 protein: CAISELAGVGTQYF
clone size: many; J gene: TRBJ2-7; D gene: .; V gene: TRBV7-9; CDR3 DNA: TGTGCCAGCAGCTTAGCAGGGCCTCACTCCTACGAGCAGTACTTC; CDR3 protein: CASSLAGPHSYEQYF
clone size: many; J gene: TRBJ2-3; D gene: .; V gene: TRBV5-1; CDR3 DNA: TGCGCCAGCAGCCTGGGGGCGATTGCACGAACAGATACGCAGTATTTT; CDR3 protein: CASSLGAIARTDTQYF
clone size: many; J gene: TRBJ2-1; D gene: TRBD1; V gene: TRBV12-3/TRBV12-4; CDR3 DNA: TGTGCCAGCAGTTTCTTCCAGGGGGATTACAATGAGCAGTTCTTC; CDR3 protein: CASSFFQGDYNEQFF
clone size: many; J gene: TRBJ1-6; D gene: TRBD1; V gene: TRBV15; CDR3 DNA: TGTGCCACCAGCAGAGACCTCGGACAGGGGAGTAATTCACCCCTCCACTTT; CDR3 protein: CATSRDLGQGSNSPLHF
clone size: .; J gene: TRBJ2-2; D gene: TRBD1; V gene: TRBV19; CDR3 DNA: TGTGCCAGTAGTACGGGACAGACGACCGCCACCGGGGAGCTGTTTTTT; CDR3 protein: CASSTGQTTATGELFF
clone size: .; J gene: TRBJ2-5; D gene: TRBD2; V gene: TRBV3-1; CDR3 DNA: TGTGCCAGCAGCCAAGTATTTGGCGGGGGGCAAGAGACCCAGTACTTC; CDR3 protein: CASSQVFGGGQETQYF
clone size: .; J gene: TRBJ1-5; D gene: .; V gene: TRBV12-3/TRBV12-4; CDR3 DNA: TGTGCCAGCAGTTTAGGGGTAGGGGCTGGCAATCAGCCCCAGCATTTT; CDR3 protein: CASSLGVGAGNQPQHF
clone size: many; J gene: TRBJ2-1; D gene: TRBD2; V gene: TRBV24-1; CDR3 DNA: TGTGCCACCAGTGACGCTAGCGGGGGGTCCTACAATGAGCAGTTCTTC; CDR3 protein: CATSDASGGSYNEQFF
clone size: many; J gene: TRBJ2-3; D gene: .; V gene: TRBV5-1; CDR3 DNA: TGCGCCAGCAGCGCCGCAGATACGCAGTATTTT; CDR3 protein: CASSAADTQYF
clone size: few; J gene: TRBJ2-2; D gene: .; V gene: TRBV5-6; CDR3 DNA: TGTGCCAGCAGCTTTAGAAGGGAAACCGGGGAGCTGTTTTTT; CDR3 protein: CASSFRRETGELFF
clone size: many; J gene: TRBJ2-5; D gene: TRBD2; V gene: TRBV20-1; CDR3 DNA: TGCAGTGCTAGATCCCCGGGGGGGAAAGTAGAGACCCAGTACTTC; CDR3 protein: CSARSPGGKVETQYF
clone size: .; J gene: TRBJ2-1; D gene: .; V gene: TRBV24-1; CDR3 DNA: TGTGCCACCAGTTTAGCACACCGGAAGGGGTACAATGAGCAGTTCTTC; CDR3 protein: CATSLAHRKGYNEQFF
clone size: .; J gene: TRBJ2-7; D gene: .; V gene: TRBV7-8; CDR3 DNA: TGTGCCAGCAGCTTAGCGGGCGAGCAGTACTTC; CDR3 protein: CASSLAGEQYF
clone size: many; J gene: TRBJ1-2; D gene: .; V gene: TRBV29-1; CDR3 DNA: TGCAGCGTTAGGAGCTATGGCTACACCTTC; CDR3 protein: CSVRSYGYTF
clone size: few; J gene: TRBJ1-2; D gene: .; V gene: TRBV11-2; CDR3 DNA: TGTGCCAGCAGCTTAGAACCCTCCGGGAATGGCTACACCTTC; CDR3 protein: CASSLEPSGNGYTF
clone size: many; J gene: TRBJ1-1; D gene: .; V gene: TRBV12-3/TRBV12-4; CDR3 DNA: TGTGCCAGCAGTTCTTTCGGTGACACTGAAGCTTTCTTT; CDR3 protein: CASSSFGDTEAFF
clone size: many; J gene: TRBJ2-7; D gene: TRBD2; V gene: TRBV18; CDR3 DNA: TGTGCCAGCTCACCACCTAGCGGGGGTTCCCACGAGCAGTACTTC; CDR3 protein: CASSPPSGGSHEQYF
clone size: few; J gene: TRBJ1-2; D gene: .; V gene: TRBV5-4; CDR3 DNA: TGTGCCAGCAGCTTGGGGGCAGGGGATGGCTACACCTTC; CDR3 protein: CASSLGAGDGYTF
clone size: many; J gene: TRBJ2-2; D gene: .; V gene: TRBV25-1; CDR3 DNA: TGTGCCAGCAGTGAATCGGGGGACACCGGGGAGCTGTTTTTT; CDR3 protein: CASSESGDTGELFF
clone size: .; J gene: TRBJ2-2; D gene: .; V gene: TRBV7-3; CDR3 DNA: TGTGCCAGCAGCCCAACTAGCACCGGGGAGCTGTTTTTT; CDR3 protein: CASSPTSTGELFF